Shown below are 26 T cell receptor beta chains from a single sample sequenced in a study of blood T cell repertoires in COVID-19. TCRdb keeps only in-frame clones here, not all; method: immunoSEQ multiplex PCR. The data show 200,000 to 250,000 clones, with roughly 85% seen just once and 3% to 4.5% held by the top ten. Sequencing was performed on peripheral blood. These receptors all stem from a woman aged 80 or older with acute or convalescent COVID-19.

The V and J genes are TRBV2 and TRBJ1-2; weak D call: TRBD1 (5 bases). The CDR3 sequence is 14 residues long. Trimming left V 1 base short and J 4 bases short, with 10 bases between. In germline, CDR1 is SNHLY, CDR2 FYNNEI. The chain's CDR3 is CASSEVRVGYGYTF. The CDR3 DNA follows: TGTGCCAGCAGTGAAGTCAGGGTGGGCTATGGCTACACCTTC.

The rearrangement links TRBV7-2 to TRBJ1-2; D remains unclear. The V and J ends lost 0 bases and 0 bases respectively, with 5 bases between them. The CDR3 has 14 residues. The V gene's germline CDR1 is SGHTA and CDR2 FQGNSA. The CDR3 DNA reads TGTGCCAGCAGCTTAGCGGCGGCTAACTATGGCTACACCTTC. It is translated as CASSLAAANYGYTF.

V and J are TRBV19 and TRBJ2-6, with TRBD2 identical over 13 bases. Germline V gives CDR1 LNHDA, CDR2 SQIVND (reference sequence). The CDR3 is 18 amino acids. V shed 9 bases and J 0 bases; nucleotides not matched to a gene: 8. CDR3 amino acids: CASRTSGGPLSGANVLTF. The DNA for the CDR3 is TGTGCCAGCCGGACTAGCGGGGGCCCCCTCTCTGGGGCCAACGTCCTGACTTTC.

This chain links TRBV7-8 with TRBJ1-1; D gene unclear. The germline CDR1 and CDR2 sequences are SGHVS and FQNEAQ. This CDR3 has 19 residues. Trimming stripped 5 bases from V and 6 bases from J, with 31 bases between. The CDR3 region has the DNA TGTGCCAGCAGCCCGCAATTTAGCCTCCAGAACTCCCGGCGGGCTGAAGCTTTCTTT. Its protein product is CASSPQFSLQNSRRAEAFF. The entire variable domain, with the rest obtained from reference TRBV7-8 and TRBJ1-1, is as follows: GAGVSQSPRYKVAKRGQDVALRCDPISGHVSLFWYQQALGQGPEFLTYFQNEAQLDKSGLPSDRFFAERPEGSVSTLKIQRTQQEDSAVYLCASSPQFSLQNSRRAEAFFGQGTRLTVV.

The rearrangement joins TRBV28 to TRBJ1-1, with D hard to call. From germline, CDR1 is MDHEN and CDR2 SYDVKM. CDR3 length equals 13 residues. V lost 6 bases and J lost 5, with 13 bases in between. The CDR3 sequence is CASRPPVLTEAFF. The DNA of the CDR3 is TGTGCCAGCAGGCCGCCAGTGTTAACTGAAGCTTTCTTT.

This sequence joins TRBV6-5 and TRBJ1-1, with 8 bases aligning to TRBD1. Germline values: CDR1 MNHEY, CDR2 SVGAGI. The CDR3 has 14 residues. Trimming cost V 6 bases and J 5 bases; bases outside gene matches: 8. The CDR3 is CASRIQGGLTEAFF. The CDR3 DNA reads TGTGCCAGCAGGATACAGGGGGGTCTGACTGAAGCTTTCTTT.

The rearrangement links TRBV6-5 to TRBJ1-1; 9 bases line up with TRBD1. V gave up 7 bases and J gave up 3 bases; unmatched junction bases: 6. CDR3 length: 14 amino acids. From germline, CDR1 is MNHEY and CDR2 SVGAGI. The CDR3 is CASIVQGAYTEAFF. The CDR3, as DNA: TGTGCCAGCATCGTACAGGGGGCTTACACTGAAGCTTTCTTT.

The J gene is TRBJ2-5, the V gene TRBV5-6; 8 bases align to TRBD1. J was trimmed by 5 bases and V by 4 bases; bases with no gene match: 7. Germline V gives CDR1 SGHDT, CDR2 YYEEEE. The CDR3 covers 14 residues. The DNA for the CDR3 is TGTGCCAGCAGCCGACAGGGGCCACGGGAGACCCAGTACTTC. It codes for CASSRQGPRETQYF.

The CDR3 reads CASSSPGTVNTNYGYTF. In DNA form, the CDR3 reads TGTGCCAGCAGTTCGCCCGGGACAGTAAACACTAACTATGGCTACACCTTC. This chain connects TRBV28 to TRBJ1-2; TRBD1 agrees at 7 bases. Germline V lookup: CDR1 MDHEN, CDR2 SYDVKM. The CDR3 totals 17 residues. V was pared by 4 bases and J by 0 bases, with 11 bases of the junction left unmatched.

The chain is built from TRBV4-2 and TRBJ2-7; D not certain. The CDR3 totals 16 residues. Deletions cut 0 bases from V and 1 base from J, with 13 bases between. The germline CDR1 and CDR2 sequences are LGHNA and YNFKEQ. The CDR3 here is CASSQEMTVPSYEQYF. Written as DNA, the CDR3 is TGTGCCAGCAGCCAAGAAATGACTGTCCCATCCTACGAGCAGTACTTC.

The chain uses TRBV24-1 and TRBJ2-3; perhaps TRBD2 as D (7 bases). Germline assignment: CDR1 KGHDR and CDR2 SFDVKD. CDR3 length: 17 residues. The germline V and J ends were trimmed by 3 bases and 4 bases, with 19 bases remaining between them. The CDR3 sequence: CATSDHGGASIADTQYF. The CDR3 region has the DNA TGTGCCACCAGTGATCATGGGGGGGCCTCTATCGCAGATACGCAGTATTTT.

V gene TRBV7-2 combines with J gene TRBJ1-2; no clear D gene. The V end was cut by 5 bases, the J end by 6 bases, with 10 bases between. Germline lookup yields CDR1 SGHTA and CDR2 FQGNSA. CDR3 length equals 12 residues. The CDR3 sequence is CASSRERDGYTF. CDR3 coding DNA: TGTGCCAGCAGCAGAGAAAGAGATGGCTACACCTTC.

The chain couples TRBV7-9 to TRBJ2-5, with a tentative D call TRBD2 (5 bases). The CDR3 is made up of 15 amino acids. Germline-derived CDR1 and CDR2 are SEHNR and FQNEAQ (reference sequence). V was clipped by 2 bases and J by 5 bases, with 15 bases between them. The CDR3 region is CASSLNSGIGETQYF. Here the CDR3 DNA reads TGTGCCAGCAGCTTAAATTCGGGGATAGGGGAGACCCAGTACTTC. The full variable domain, completed using reference TRBV7-9 and TRBJ2-5, is DTGVSQNPRHKITKRGQNVTFRCDPISEHNRLYWYRQTLGQGPEFLTYFQNEAQLEKSRLLSDRFSAERPKGSFSTLEIQRTEQGDSAMYLCASSLNSGIGETQYFGPGTRLLVL.

The chain employs TRBV27 and TRBJ1-6; 8 bases match TRBD1. After removal of 6 bases from V and 7 bases from J, the junction contained 8 bases not matched to a gene. CDR3 length equals 15 residues. Germline V CDR1 and CDR2: MNHEY, SMNVEV (reference sequence). The CDR3 protein is CASRTGQGWNSPLHF. The CDR3 DNA reads as TGTGCCAGCAGGACCGGACAGGGTTGGAATTCACCCCTCCACTTT.

The chain employs TRBV27 and TRBJ2-1, with 11 bases matching TRBD2. The J segment lost 7 bases and the V segment lost 1 base, leaving 6 bases of the junction unmatched. Per germline, CDR1 MNHEY and CDR2 SMNVEV (reference sequence). CDR3 size: 16 residues. The CDR3 nucleotides read TGTGCCAGCAGTTTATGGGGTAGCGGGGGGGCGAATGAGCAGTTCTTC. It specifies CASSLWGSGGANEQFF.

The chain uses TRBV19 and TRBJ1-3, with 11 positions matching TRBD1. Germline loops: CDR1 LNHDA, CDR2 SQIVND (reference sequence). V shed 3 bases and J 4 bases; nucleotides not matched to a gene: 8. The CDR3 is 17 residues long. The CDR3 here is CASSMRRTGGIGNTIYF. The CDR3, as DNA: TGTGCCAGTAGTATGCGGCGGACAGGGGGCATCGGAAACACCATATATTTT.

This sequence joins TRBV12-3 or TRBV12-4 and TRBJ1-2, with 10 bases aligning to TRBD1. This CDR3 region has 13 residues. J gave up 3 bases and V 5 bases, and 0 bases lay outside the gene matches. DNA for the CDR3: TGTGCCAGCAGTGGGACAGGGGACTATGGCTACACCTTC. This translates into CASSGTGDYGYTF.

The chain links TRBV3-1 (or the pseudogene TRBV3-2) to TRBJ2-5; 14 bases are shared with TRBD2. Trimming took 4 bases from V and 1 from J; bases not matched to a gene: 5. Per germline, CDR1 LGHDT and CDR2 YNNKEL (reference sequence). There are 17 residues in the CDR3. CDR3 region: CASSPWTSGGFQETQYF. CDR3 in DNA: TGTGCCAGCAGCCCCTGGACTAGCGGGGGGTTCCAAGAGACCCAGTACTTC.

The genes are TRBV7-9 and TRBJ1-2; TRBD1 matches 7 bases. J was trimmed by 4 bases and V by 1 base; bases with no gene match: 3. This CDR3 region has 14 residues. From germline, CDR1 is SEHNR and CDR2 FQNEAQ (reference sequence). DNA of the CDR3: TGTGCCAGCAGCTTAGAGGCAGGGGGCTATGGCTACACCTTC. Residues: CASSLEAGGYGYTF.

This chain links TRBV7-3 with TRBJ2-5; D might be TRBD1 (6 bases). CDR3 length: 15 residues. V lost 5 bases and J 2 bases, leaving 15 bases between the germline ends. Germline CDR1 and CDR2: SGHTA and FQGTGA. The CDR3 loop reads CASSLERGRQETQYF. The CDR3 bases are TGTGCCAGCAGCCTAGAGAGGGGGAGACAAGAGACCCAGTACTTC.

This clone was picked up a small number of times. The chain has TRBV9 and TRBJ2-1, with D possibly TRBD1 on 5 matching bases. The V end was cut by 4 bases, the J end by 0 bases, with 14 bases between. The CDR3 runs to 16 residues. Germline V gene lookup returns CDR1 SGDLS and CDR2 YYNGEE. CDR3 coding DNA: TGTGCCAGCAGCCCCCACAGGAAAAGCTCCTACAATGAGCAGTTCTTC. Its translation is CASSPHRKSSYNEQFF.

The chain links TRBV27 to TRBJ2-5; 8 bases match TRBD1. This CDR3 spans 18 amino acids. Germline V gene data show CDR1 as MNHEY and CDR2 as SMNVEV (reference sequence). V gave up 6 bases and J gave up 5 bases; unmatched junction bases: 20. In nucleotides, the CDR3 is TGTGCCAGCAGCAGACCGTCAGGGGGCGGATGGGGGGCCGAGACCCAGTACTTC. It translates to CASSRPSGGGWGAETQYF.

The sample holds a few counts of this clone. This chain uses TRBV19 with TRBJ2-3; 9 bases map to TRBD2. This CDR3 is 15 amino acids long. V lost 1 base, J lost 1 base, and 0 bases stayed unmatched. The germline gives CDR1 LNHDA, CDR2 SQIVND (reference sequence). In DNA, the CDR3 is TGTGCCAGTAGTATAGTAGCGGGGGGCACAGATACGCAGTATTTT. It codes for CASSIVAGGTDTQYF.

Points on this clone: Other nucleotide sequences in the sample specify the same CDR3. The chain employs TRBV28 and TRBJ1-2; 8 nucleotides align to TRBD1. V shed 10 bases and J 4 bases; nucleotides not matched to a gene: 2. There are 11 residues in the CDR3. In germline, CDR1 is MDHEN, CDR2 SYDVKM. The CDR3 DNA follows: TGTGCCACCGGACAGGGCTATGGCTACACCTTC. It yields the protein CATGQGYGYTF.

This clone was picked up a small number of times. The chain combines TRBV7-8 with TRBJ2-7; the match to TRBD1 covers 12 bases. The CDR3 is 14 amino acids. The germline CDR1 and CDR2 sequences are SGHVS and FQNEAQ. Trimming at V came to 6 bases and at J to 7 bases, leaving 7 bases not matched to a gene. CDR3 sequence: CASRIGTGGREQYF. CDR3 nucleotides: TGTGCCAGCAGAATCGGGACAGGGGGCCGGGAGCAGTACTTC.

The V gene is TRBV11-2, the J gene TRBJ2-1, with 11 bases identical to TRBD2. The CDR3 is 16 residues long. J gave up 4 bases and V 7 bases, and 9 bases lay outside the gene matches. In germline, CDR1 is SGHAT, CDR2 FQNNGV. CDR3 sequence reads: CASNVLAGGPYNEQFF. The CDR3 bases are TGTGCCAGCAACGTGCTAGCGGGGGGCCCGTACAATGAGCAGTTCTTC.